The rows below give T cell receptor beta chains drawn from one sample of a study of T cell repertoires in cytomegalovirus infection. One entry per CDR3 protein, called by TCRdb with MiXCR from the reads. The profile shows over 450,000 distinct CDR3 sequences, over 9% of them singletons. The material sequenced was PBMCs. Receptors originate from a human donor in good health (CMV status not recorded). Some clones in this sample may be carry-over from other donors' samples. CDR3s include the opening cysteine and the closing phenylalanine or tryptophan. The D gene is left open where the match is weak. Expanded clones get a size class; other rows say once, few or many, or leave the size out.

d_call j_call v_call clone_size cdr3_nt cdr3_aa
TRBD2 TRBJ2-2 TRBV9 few TGTGCCAGCCTAGCGGCCACCGGGGAGCTGTTTTTT CASLAATGELFF
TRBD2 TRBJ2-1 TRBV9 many TGTGCCAGCAGCCATAGCGGGAGAGGGAATGAGCAGTTCTTC CASSHSGRGNEQFF
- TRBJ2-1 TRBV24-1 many TGTGCCACCAGTGATGTTATGACAGGGGAGGGCTACAATGAGCAGTTCTTC CATSDVMTGEGYNEQFF
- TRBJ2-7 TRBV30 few TGTGCCTGGAGAGGCCCTCTATATAACTACGAGCAGTACTTC CAWRGPLYNYEQYF
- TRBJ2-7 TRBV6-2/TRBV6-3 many TGTGCCAGCAGCCCTATTTCCGACACTCCTTACGAGCAGTACTTC CASSPISDTPYEQYF
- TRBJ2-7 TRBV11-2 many TGTGCCAGCAGCTCCCGTCGCTGGTACTACGAGCAGTACTTC CASSSRRWYYEQYF
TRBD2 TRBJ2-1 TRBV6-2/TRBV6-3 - TGTGCCAGCACCCCCCTAGCGGGGGGGCCGAGGAATGAGCAGTTCTTC CASTPLAGGPRNEQFF
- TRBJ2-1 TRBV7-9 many TGTGACAACCGAGACCCCCAGGTCAATGAGCAGTTCTTC CDNRDPQVNEQFF
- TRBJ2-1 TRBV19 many TGTGCCAGTAGTATAGAGTGGGGTAACAATGAGCAGTTCTTC CASSIEWGNNEQFF
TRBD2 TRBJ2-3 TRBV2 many TGTGCCAGCAGTTATAGCGGGGGGTTCACAGATACGCAGTATTTT CASSYSGGFTDTQYF
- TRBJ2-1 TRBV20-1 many TGCAGTGCTATTCCAGCTACGGCTTACAATGAGCAGTTCTTC CSAIPATAYNEQFF
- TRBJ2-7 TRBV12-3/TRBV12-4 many TGTGCCAGCAGTCCCCTGTGGGGTTTTCGAGGCTACGAGCAGTACTTC CASSPLWGFRGYEQYF
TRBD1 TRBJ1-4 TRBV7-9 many TGTGCCAGCAGCAGGGACAGTCTCGAAAAACTGTTTTTT CASSRDSLEKLFF
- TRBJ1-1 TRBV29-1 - TGCAGCGTTAAACACGGAGACACTGAAGCTTTCTTT CSVKHGDTEAFF
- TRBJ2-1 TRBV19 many TGTGCCAGTCTATCCTACAATGAGCAGTTCTTC CASLSYNEQFF
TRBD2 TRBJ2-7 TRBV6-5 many TGTGCCAGCAGTTACGGGGGAGGGGACGGATTATTCTACGAGCAGTACTTC CASSYGGGDGLFYEQYF
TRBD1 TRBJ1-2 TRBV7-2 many TGTGCCAGCAGCTTAGCCCGATTCCCTCCGGGACAGGGGGGCTATGGCTACACCTTC CASSLARFPPGQGGYGYTF
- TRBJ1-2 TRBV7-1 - TGTGCCAGCAGCAGACCAGGGGAATATAACTATGGCTACACCTTC CASSRPGEYNYGYTF
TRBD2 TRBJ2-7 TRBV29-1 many TGCAGCGTTGGATTAGCGGGAGTGTCAACCTACGAGCAGTACTTC CSVGLAGVSTYEQYF
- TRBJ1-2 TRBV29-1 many TGCAGCGTACCTGGGACGGCGGGGAACTATGGCTACACCTTC CSVPGTAGNYGYTF
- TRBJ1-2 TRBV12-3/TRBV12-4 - TGTGCCAGCAGTTTTAAAAGTGGGTGGCAAGGCTACACCTTC CASSFKSGWQGYTF
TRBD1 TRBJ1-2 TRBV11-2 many TGTGCCAGCAGCTCAACGGACAGGAGACCCTATGGCTACACCTTC CASSSTDRRPYGYTF
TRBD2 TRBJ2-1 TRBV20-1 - TGCAGTAGCCCCCACGAAGGCGGGAGGGGAACCTACAATGAGCAGTTCTTC CSSPHEGGRGTYNEQFF
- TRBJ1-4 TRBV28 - TGTGCCAGCAGTTTTGGGTACGGGACTCTCCCTGGACTGTTTTTT CASSFGYGTLPGLFF